This TCR beta chain was observed in a study of regulatory T cells in long-lasting Graves disease. Time point defined: newly diagnosed GD, antithyroid drugs for less than 3 months. From PBMCs, RNA was extracted and then used to make the TCR library. Trimming took 4 bases from V and 0 from J; bases not matched to a gene: 7. Germline values: CDR1 SQVTM, CDR2 ANQGSEA. The CDR3 runs to 16 residues. Sequencing libraries for TCR beta were prepared with iRepertoire HTBI primers and Arm-PCR of CDR3 regions. Using its own MiXCR run on the multiplex PCR reads, TCRdb lists one record per CDR3 protein. In the table there are hundreds of thousands of distinct CDR3 sequences, 15% to 20% of which are singletons. Study findings and constraints: Persistent cases favored TRBV28, TRBJ1-2 and TRBJ2-5.

This clonotype showed up just a few times. The target antigen is unknown. The chain combines TRBV29-1 with TRBJ2-1, with TRBD2 matching over 9 bases. The input for sequencing was peripheral blood mononuclear cells (PBMCs), taken at new diagnosis, from a patient treated with antithyroid drugs. This TCR came from a female donor with Graves disease. The CDR3 region has the DNA TGCAGCGTTGCCCTAGCGGGAACGAGCTCCTACAATGAGCAGTTCTTC. It yields the protein CSVALAGTSSYNEQFF.